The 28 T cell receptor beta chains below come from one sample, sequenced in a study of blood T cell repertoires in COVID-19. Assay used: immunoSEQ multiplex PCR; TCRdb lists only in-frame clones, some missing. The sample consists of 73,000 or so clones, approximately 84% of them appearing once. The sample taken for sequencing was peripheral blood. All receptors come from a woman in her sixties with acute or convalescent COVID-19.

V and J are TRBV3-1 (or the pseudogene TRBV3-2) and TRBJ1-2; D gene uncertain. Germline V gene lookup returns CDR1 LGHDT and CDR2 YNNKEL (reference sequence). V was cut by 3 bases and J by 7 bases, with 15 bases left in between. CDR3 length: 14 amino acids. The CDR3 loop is CASSHERGLGGYTF. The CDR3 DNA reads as TGTGCCAGCAGCCACGAACGAGGTCTGGGTGGCTACACCTTC.

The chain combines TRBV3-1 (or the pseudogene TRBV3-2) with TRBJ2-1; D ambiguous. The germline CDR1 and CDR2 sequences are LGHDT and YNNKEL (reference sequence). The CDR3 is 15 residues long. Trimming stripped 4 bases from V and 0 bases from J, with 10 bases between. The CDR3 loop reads CASSPRYNSYNEQFF. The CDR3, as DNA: TGTGCCAGCAGCCCGCGTTATAACTCCTACAATGAGCAGTTCTTC.

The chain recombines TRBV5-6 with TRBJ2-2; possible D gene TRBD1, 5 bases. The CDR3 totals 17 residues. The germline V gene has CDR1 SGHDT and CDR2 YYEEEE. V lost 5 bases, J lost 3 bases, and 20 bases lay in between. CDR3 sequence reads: CASSFPPGQGDTGELFF. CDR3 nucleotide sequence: TGTGCCAGCAGTTTTCCCCCCGGGCAGGGTGACACCGGGGAGCTGTTTTTT. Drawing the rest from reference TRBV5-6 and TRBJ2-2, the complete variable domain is DAGVTQSPTHLIKTRGQQVTLRCSPKSGHDTVSWYQQALGQGPQFIFQYYEEEERQRGNFPDRFSGHQFPNYSSELNVNALLLGDSALYLCASSFPPGQGDTGELFFGEGSRLTVL.

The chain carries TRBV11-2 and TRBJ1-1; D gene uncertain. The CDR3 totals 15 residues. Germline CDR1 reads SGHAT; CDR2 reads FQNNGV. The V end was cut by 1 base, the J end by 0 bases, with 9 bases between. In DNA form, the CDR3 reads TGTGCCAGCAGCTTAGGAGGCAGCCTGAACACTGAAGCTTTCTTT. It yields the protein CASSLGGSLNTEAFF.

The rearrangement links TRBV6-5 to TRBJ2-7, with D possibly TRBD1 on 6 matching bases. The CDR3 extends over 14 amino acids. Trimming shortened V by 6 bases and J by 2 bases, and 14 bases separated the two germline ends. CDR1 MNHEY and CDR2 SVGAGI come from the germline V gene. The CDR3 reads CASRTDRSAYEQYF. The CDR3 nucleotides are TGTGCCAGCAGGACCGACAGGTCCGCCTACGAGCAGTACTTC.

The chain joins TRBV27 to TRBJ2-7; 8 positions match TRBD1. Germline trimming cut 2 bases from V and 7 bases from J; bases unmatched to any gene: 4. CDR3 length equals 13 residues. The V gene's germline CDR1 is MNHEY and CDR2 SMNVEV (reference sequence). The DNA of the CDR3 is TGTGCCAGCAGTTTAGGACAGGGTGGGGAGCAGTACTTC. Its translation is CASSLGQGGEQYF.

CDR3 sequence: CASSQAGYTGELFF. The CDR3 nucleotides read TGTGCCAGCAGCCAAGCAGGGTACACCGGGGAGCTGTTTTTT. The gene calls are TRBV4-2 and TRBJ2-2, with D maybe TRBD1 (5 bases). CDR3 size: 14 residues. CDR1 is LGHNA, CDR2 YNFKEQ, per germline. V lost 1 base, J lost 3 bases, and 6 bases lay in between.

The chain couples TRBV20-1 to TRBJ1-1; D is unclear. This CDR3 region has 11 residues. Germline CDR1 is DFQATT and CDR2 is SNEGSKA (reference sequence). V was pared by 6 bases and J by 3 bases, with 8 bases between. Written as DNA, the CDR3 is TGCAGTGCCCAACACCACACTGAAGCTTTCTTT. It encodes CSAQHHTEAFF.

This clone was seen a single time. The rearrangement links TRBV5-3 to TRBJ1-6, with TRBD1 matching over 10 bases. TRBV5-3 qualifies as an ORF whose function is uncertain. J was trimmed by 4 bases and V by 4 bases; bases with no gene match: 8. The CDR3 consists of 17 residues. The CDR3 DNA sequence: TGTGCCAGAAGCCCACCGGGACAGGGGCCGTATAATTCACCCCTCCACTTT. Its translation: CARSPPGQGPYNSPLHF.

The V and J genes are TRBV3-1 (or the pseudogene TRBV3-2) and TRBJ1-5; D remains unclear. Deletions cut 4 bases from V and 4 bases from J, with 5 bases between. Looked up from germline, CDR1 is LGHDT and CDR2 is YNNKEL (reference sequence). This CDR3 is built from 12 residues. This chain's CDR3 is CASSPLNQPQHF. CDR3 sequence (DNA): TGTGCCAGCAGCCCCCTGAATCAGCCCCAGCATTTT.

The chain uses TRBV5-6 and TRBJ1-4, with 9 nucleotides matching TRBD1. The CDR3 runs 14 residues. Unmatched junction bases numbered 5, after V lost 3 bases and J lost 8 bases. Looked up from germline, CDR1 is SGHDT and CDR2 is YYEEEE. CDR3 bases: TGTGCCAGCAGCTCGACAGGGGGGGTGGAAAAACTGTTTTTT. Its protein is CASSSTGGVEKLFF.

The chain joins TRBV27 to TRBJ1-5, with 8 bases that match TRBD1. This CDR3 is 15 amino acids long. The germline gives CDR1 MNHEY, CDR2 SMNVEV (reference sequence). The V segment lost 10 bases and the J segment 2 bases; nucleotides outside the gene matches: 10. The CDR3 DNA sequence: TGTGCCACTCCGACAGGGGACATCGGCAATCAGCCCCAGCATTTT. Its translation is CATPTGDIGNQPQHF.

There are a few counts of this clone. CDR3 coding DNA: TGTGCCAGCAGCCCCCAGGGGGTCGGAATGAACACCGGGGAGCTGTTTTTT. As protein: CASSPQGVGMNTGELFF. The chain employs TRBV3-1 (or the pseudogene TRBV3-2) and TRBJ2-2; 7 positions match TRBD1. CDR1 is LGHDT and CDR2 is YNNKEL in the germline V gene (reference sequence). This CDR3 contains 17 residues. Trimming cost V 4 bases and J 1 base; bases outside gene matches: 9.

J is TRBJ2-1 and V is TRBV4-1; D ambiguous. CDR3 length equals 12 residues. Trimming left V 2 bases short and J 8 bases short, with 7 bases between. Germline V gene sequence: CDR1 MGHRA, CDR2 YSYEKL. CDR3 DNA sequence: TGCGCCAGCAGCCAAAGTGGAGATGAGCAGTTCTTC. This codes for CASSQSGDEQFF.

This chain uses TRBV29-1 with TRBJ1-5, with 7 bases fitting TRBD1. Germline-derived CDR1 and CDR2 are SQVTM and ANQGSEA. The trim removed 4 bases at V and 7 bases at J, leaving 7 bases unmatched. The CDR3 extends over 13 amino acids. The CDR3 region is CSVVTTGTQPQHF. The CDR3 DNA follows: TGCAGCGTTGTTACGACAGGGACCCAGCCCCAGCATTTT.

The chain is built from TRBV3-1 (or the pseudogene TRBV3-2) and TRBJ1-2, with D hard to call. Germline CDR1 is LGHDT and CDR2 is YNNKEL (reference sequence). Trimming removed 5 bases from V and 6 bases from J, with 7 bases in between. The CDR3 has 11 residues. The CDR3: CASSGLDGYTF. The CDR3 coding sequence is TGTGCCAGCAGCGGACTCGATGGCTACACCTTC.

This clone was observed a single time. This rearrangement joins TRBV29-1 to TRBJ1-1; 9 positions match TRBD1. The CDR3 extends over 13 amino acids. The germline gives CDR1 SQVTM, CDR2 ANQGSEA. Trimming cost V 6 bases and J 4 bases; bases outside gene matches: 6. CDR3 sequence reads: CSVTGQGFTEAFF. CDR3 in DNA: TGCAGCGTGACAGGACAGGGGTTCACTGAAGCTTTCTTT.

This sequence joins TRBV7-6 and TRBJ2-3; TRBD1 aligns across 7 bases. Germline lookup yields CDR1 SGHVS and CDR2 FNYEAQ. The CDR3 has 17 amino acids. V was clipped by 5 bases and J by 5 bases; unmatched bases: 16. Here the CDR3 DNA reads TGTGCCAGCAGCCCAATACGGGGACAGATGAGGGGAGATACGCAGTATTTT. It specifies CASSPIRGQMRGDTQYF.

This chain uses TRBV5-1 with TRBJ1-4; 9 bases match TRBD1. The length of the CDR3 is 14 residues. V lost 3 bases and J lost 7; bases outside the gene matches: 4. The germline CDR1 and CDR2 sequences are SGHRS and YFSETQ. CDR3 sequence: CASSWDRVGEKLFF. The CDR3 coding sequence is TGCGCCAGCAGCTGGGACAGGGTTGGTGAAAAACTGTTTTTT.

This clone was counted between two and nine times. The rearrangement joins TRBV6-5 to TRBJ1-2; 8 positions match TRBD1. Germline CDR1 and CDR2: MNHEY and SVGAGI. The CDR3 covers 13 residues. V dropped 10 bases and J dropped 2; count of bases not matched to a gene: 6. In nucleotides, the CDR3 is TGTGCCACCACGGACAGGGAGAACTATGGCTACACCTTC. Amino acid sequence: CATTDRENYGYTF.

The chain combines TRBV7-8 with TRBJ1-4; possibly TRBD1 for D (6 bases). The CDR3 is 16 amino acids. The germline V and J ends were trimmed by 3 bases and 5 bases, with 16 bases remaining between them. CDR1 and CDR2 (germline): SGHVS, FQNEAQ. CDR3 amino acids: CASSFSTQGRNEKLFF. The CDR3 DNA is TGTGCCAGCAGCTTTAGCACTCAGGGGCGCAATGAAAAACTGTTTTTT.

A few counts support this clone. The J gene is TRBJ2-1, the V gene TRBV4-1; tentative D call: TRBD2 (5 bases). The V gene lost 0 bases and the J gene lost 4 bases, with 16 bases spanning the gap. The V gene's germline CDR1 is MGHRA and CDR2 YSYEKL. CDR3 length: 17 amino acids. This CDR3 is CASSQDQADFGYNEQFF. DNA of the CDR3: TGCGCCAGCAGCCAAGATCAGGCGGACTTCGGTTACAATGAGCAGTTCTTC.

CDR3 residues: CASSPNVSPGDTQYF. CDR3 sequence (DNA): TGTGCCAGCAGCCCCAATGTCTCACCCGGAGATACGCAGTATTTT. The rearrangement links TRBV9 to TRBJ2-3; D is ambiguous. With 4 bases removed from V and 5 bases from J, the gap between germline ends came to 17 bases. From germline, CDR1 is SGDLS and CDR2 YYNGEE. The CDR3 loop spans 15 amino acids.

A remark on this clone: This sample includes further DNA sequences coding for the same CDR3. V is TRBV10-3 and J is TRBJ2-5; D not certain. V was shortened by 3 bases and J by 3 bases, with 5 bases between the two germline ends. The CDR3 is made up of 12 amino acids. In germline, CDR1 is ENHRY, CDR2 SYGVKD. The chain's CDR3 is CAISEEEETQYF. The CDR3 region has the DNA TGTGCCATCAGTGAAGAGGAAGAGACCCAGTACTTC.

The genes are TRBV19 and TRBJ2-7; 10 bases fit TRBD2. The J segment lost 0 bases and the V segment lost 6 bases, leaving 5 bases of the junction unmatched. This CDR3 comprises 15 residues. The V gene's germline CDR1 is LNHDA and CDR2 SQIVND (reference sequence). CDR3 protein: CASSLASGGSYEQYF. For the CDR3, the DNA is TGTGCCAGTAGCTTGGCTAGCGGGGGCTCCTACGAGCAGTACTTC.

For the CDR3, the DNA is TGTGCCAGCAGCCAAGAACGAACTAGCGGGGGGGGAAGGTACTTC. It specifies CASSQERTSGGGRYF. V is TRBV14 and J is TRBJ2-7; 13 bases fit TRBD2. The CDR3 is 15 amino acids. J gave up 12 bases and V 0 bases, and 8 bases lay outside the gene matches. Per germline, CDR1 SGHDN and CDR2 FVKESK.

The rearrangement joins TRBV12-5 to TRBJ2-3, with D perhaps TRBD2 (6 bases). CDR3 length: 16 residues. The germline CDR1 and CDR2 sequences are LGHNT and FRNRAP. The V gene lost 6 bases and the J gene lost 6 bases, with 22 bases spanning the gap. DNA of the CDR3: TGTGCTAGTGGCCTGCCCATATTGTCAGGGAGGGATACGCAGTATTTT. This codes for CASGLPILSGRDTQYF.

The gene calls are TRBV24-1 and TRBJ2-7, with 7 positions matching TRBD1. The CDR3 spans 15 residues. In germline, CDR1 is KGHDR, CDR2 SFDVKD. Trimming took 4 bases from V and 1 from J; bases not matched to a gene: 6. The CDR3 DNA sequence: TGTGCCACCAGTGACCTTGACAGGGAATCCTACGAGCAGTACTTC. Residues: CATSDLDRESYEQYF.